The 2 T cell receptor beta chains below were found in one sample sequenced in a study of CD8+ T cells in alopecia areata. Investigators isolated RNA and reverse transcribed it into cDNA to act as the sequencing template. TCRdb's copy holds only in-frame clones and misses some; the assay was immunoSEQ multiplex PCR. The profile shows fewer than 100,000 clones, under 45% of them singletons. Specimen: CD4+ T cells sorted from blood. These receptors were collected from a human donor with alopecia areata.

This sequence joins TRBV28 and TRBJ2-2; D not resolved. The germline V gene encodes CDR1 MDHEN and CDR2 SYDVKM. V was pared by 3 bases and J by 5 bases, with 7 bases between. CDR3 length: 13 residues. This chain's CDR3 is CASSLGRTGELFF. CDR3 nucleotide sequence: TGTGCCAGCAGTTTGGGTAGGACCGGGGAGCTGTTTTTT. The full variable domain, its missing parts supplied by reference TRBV28 and TRBJ2-2, is DVKVTQSSRYLVKRTGEKVFLECVQDMDHENMFWYRQDPGLGLRLIYFSYDVKMKEKGDIPEGYSVSREKKERFSLILESASTNQTSMYLCASSLGRTGELFFGEGSRLTVL.

This clone has only a few counts. This rearrangement joins TRBV30 to TRBJ2-2, with 7 bases lining up with TRBD1. V lost 2 bases to trimming and J lost 7 bases; unmatched junction nucleotides: 7. The CDR3 has 14 residues. CDR1 is GTSNPN and CDR2 is SVGIG in the germline V gene (reference sequence). CDR3 residues: CAWSRGPNIGELFF. The CDR3 DNA reads as TGTGCCTGGAGTAGGGGGCCAAATATCGGGGAGCTGTTTTTT.